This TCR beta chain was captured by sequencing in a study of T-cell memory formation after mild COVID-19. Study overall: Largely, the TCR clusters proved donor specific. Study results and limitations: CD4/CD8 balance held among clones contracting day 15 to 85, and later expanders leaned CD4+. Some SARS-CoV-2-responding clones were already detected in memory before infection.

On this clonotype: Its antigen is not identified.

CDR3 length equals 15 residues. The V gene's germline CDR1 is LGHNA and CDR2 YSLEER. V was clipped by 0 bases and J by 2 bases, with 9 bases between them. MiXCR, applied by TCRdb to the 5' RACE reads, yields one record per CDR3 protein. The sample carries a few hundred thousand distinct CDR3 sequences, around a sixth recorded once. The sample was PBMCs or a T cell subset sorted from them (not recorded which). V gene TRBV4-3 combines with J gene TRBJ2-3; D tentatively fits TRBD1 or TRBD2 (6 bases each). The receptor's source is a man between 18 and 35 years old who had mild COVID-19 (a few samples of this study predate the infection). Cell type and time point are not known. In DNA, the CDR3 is TGCGCCAGCAGCCAAGATAGGGGGGACACAGATACGCAGTATTTT. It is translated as CASSQDRGDTDTQYF.